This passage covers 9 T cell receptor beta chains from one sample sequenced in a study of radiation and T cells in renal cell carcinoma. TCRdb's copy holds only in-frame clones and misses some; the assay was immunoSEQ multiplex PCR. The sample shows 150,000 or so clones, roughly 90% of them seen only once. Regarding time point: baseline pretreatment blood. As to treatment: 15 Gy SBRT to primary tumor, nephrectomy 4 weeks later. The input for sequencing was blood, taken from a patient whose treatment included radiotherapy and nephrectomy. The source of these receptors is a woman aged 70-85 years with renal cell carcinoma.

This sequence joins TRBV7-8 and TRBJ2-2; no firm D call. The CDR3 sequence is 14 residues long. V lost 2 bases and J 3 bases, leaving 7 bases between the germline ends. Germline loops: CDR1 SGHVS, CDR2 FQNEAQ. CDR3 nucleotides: TGTGCCAGCAGCTTACACCGGGACACCGGGGAGCTGTTTTTT. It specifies CASSLHRDTGELFF.

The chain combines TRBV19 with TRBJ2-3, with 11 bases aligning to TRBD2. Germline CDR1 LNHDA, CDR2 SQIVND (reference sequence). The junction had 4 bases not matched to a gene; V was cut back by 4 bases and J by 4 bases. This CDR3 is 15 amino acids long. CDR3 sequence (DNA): TGTGCCAGTAGTACTAGCGGGGGGATGGCAGATACGCAGTATTTT. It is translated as CASSTSGGMADTQYF.

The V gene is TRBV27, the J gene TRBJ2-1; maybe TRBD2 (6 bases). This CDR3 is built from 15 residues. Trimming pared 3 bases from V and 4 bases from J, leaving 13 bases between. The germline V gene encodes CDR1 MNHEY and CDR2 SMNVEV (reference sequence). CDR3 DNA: TGTGCCAGCAGTTTGGCGGGAACGGGATACAATGAGCAGTTCTTC. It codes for CASSLAGTGYNEQFF.

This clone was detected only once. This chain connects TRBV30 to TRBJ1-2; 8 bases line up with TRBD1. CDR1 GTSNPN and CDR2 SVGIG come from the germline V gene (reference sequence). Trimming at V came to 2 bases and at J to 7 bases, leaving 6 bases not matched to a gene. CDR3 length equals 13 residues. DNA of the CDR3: TGTGCCTGGAGTTCCACAGGGGGAGGTGGCTACACCTTC. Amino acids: CAWSSTGGGGYTF.

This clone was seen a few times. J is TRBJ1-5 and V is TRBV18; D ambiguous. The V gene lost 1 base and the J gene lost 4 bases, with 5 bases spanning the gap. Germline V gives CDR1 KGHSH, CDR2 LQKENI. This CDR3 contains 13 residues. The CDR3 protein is CASSPRQNQPQHF. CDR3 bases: TGTGCCAGCTCACCACGCCAAAATCAGCCCCAGCATTTT.

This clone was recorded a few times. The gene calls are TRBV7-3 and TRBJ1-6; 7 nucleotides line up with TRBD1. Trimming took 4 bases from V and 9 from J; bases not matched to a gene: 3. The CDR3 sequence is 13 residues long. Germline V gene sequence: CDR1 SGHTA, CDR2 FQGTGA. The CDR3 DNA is TGTGCCAGCAGCTGGCAGGGGGGTTCACCCCTCCACTTT. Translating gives CASSWQGGSPLHF.

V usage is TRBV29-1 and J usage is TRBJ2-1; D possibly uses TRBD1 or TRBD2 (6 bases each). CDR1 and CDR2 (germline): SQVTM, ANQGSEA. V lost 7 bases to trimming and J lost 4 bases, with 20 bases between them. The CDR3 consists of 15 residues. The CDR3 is CSALRVGGKYNEQFF. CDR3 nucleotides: TGCAGCGCCCTCCGGGTAGGGGGGAAGTACAATGAGCAGTTCTTC.

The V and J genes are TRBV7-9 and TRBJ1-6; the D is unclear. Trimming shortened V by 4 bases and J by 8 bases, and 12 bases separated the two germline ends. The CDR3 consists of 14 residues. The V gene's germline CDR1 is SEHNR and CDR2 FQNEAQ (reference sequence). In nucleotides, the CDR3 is TGTGCCAGCAGCTCCCCCTATTGGGATTCACCCCTCCACTTT. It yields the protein CASSSPYWDSPLHF.

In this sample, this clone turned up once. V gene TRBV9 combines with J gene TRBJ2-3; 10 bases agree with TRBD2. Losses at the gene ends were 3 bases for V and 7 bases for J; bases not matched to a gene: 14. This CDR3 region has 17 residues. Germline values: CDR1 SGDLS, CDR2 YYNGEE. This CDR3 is CASSEPSAGGPKNTQYF. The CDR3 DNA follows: TGTGCCAGCAGCGAACCCTCAGCGGGGGGGCCTAAGAATACGCAGTATTTT.